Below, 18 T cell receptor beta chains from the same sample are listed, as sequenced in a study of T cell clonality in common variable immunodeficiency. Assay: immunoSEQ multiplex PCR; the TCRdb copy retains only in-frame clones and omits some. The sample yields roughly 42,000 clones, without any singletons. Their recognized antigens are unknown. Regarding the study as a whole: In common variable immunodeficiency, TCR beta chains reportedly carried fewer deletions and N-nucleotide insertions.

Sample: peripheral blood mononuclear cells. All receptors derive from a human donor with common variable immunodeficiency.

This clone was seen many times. Here the CDR3 reads CASSSRDISSGAFF. The sequenced CDR3 bases are TGTGCCAGTAGTTCCAGGGATATCTCTTCTGGG. The chain has TRBV19 and TRBJ1-1, with a tentative D call TRBD1 (5 bases). The sequenced fragment ends 3 residues before the CDR3 boundary, so the rest is inferred from the germline J gene. Germline-derived CDR1 and CDR2 are LNHDA and SQIVND (reference sequence). The CDR3 is 14 amino acids.

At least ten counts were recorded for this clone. The CDR3 spells CASSLNRGPYEQYF. The covered CDR3 bases are TGTGCCAGCAGCTTAAACAGGGGACCCTACGAG. The V gene is TRBV7-2, the J gene TRBJ2-7; 7 bases map to TRBD1. The DNA ends 3 residues before the CDR3 does, and the rest of the CDR3 is filled in from the germline J gene. This CDR3 is 14 amino acids long. Germline V gives CDR1 SGHTA, CDR2 FQGNSA. Trimming at V came to 2 bases and at J to 2 bases, leaving 3 bases not matched to a gene. Full variable domain (missing parts from reference TRBV7-2 and TRBJ2-7): GAGVSQSPSNKVTEKGKDVELRCDPISGHTALYWYRQSLGQGLEFLIYFQGNSAPDKSGLPSDRFSAERTGGSVSTLTIQRTQQEDSAVYLCASSLNRGPYEQYFGPGTRLTVT.

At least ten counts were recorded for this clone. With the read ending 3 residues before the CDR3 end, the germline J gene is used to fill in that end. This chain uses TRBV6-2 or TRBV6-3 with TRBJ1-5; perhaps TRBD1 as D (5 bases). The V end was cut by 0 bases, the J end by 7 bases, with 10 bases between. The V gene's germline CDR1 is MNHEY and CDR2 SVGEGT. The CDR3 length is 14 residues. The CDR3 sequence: CASSYSSGRQPQHF. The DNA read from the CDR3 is TGTGCCAGCAGTTACTCGTCAGGGAGACAGCCC.

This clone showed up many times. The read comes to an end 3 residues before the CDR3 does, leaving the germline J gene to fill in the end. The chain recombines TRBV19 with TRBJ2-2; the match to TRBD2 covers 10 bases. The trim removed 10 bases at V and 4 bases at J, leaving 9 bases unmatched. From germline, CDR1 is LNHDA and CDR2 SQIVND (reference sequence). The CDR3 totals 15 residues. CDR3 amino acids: CATISRTSGTGELFF. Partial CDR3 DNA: TGTGCCACCATATCCCGGACTAGCGGCACCGGGGAG.

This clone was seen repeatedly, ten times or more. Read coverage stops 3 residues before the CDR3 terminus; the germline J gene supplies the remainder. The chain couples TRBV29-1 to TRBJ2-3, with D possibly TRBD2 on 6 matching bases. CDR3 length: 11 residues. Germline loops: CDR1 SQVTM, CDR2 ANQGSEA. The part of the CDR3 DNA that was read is TGCAGCGTTGCAACTAGCCAGACG. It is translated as CSVATSQT. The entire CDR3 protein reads CSVATSQTQYF.

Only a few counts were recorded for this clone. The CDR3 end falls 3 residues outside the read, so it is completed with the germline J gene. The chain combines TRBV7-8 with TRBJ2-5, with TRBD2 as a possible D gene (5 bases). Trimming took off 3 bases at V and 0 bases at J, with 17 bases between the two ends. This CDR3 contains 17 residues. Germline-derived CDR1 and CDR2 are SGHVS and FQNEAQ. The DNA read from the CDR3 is TGTGCCAGCAGCTTGCTCTCGCCCCGGGGATACCAAGAGACC. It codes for CASSLLSPRGYQET. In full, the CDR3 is CASSLLSPRGYQETQYF.

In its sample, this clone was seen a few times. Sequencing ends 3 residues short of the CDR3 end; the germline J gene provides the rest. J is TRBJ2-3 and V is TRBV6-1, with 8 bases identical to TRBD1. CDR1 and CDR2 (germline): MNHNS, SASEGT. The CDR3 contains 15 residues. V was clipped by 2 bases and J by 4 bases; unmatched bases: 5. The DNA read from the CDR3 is TGTGCCAGCAGTGAATGGACAGGGTACCCAGATACG. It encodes CASSEWTGYPDT. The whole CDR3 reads CASSEWTGYPDTQYF.

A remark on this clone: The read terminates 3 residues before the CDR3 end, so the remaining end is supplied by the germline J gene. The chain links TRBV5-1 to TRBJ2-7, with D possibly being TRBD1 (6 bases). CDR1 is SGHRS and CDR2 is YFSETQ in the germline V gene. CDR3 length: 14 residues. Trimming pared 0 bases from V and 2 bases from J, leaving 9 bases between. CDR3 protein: CASSLVQGPYEQYF. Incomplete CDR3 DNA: TGCGCCAGCAGCTTGGTACAGGGACCCTACGAG.

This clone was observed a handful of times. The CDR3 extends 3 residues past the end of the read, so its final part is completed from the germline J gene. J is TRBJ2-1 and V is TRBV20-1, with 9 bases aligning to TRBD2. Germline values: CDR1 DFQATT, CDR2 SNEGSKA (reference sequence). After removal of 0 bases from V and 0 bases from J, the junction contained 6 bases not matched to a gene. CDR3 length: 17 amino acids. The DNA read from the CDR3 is TGCAGTGCTAGAGATCGAGCGGGGGGTCACTCCTACAATGAG. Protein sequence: CSARDRAGGHSYNE. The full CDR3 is CSARDRAGGHSYNEQFF.

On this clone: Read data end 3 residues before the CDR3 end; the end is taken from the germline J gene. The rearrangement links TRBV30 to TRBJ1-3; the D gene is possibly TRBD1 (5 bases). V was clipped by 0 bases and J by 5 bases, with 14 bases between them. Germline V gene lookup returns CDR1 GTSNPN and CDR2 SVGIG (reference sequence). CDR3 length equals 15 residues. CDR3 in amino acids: CAWSVHRVDRNTIYF. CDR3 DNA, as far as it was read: TGTGCCTGGAGTGTACATCGGGTGGACAGAAACACC.

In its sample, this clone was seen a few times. The part of the CDR3 DNA that was read is TGTGCCAGCACCGGCACCTTCGACAGGGTACTCACC. This gives the protein CASTGTFDRVLT. Given in full, the CDR3 is CASTGTFDRVLTLHF. The V gene is TRBV2, the J gene TRBJ1-6; 7 bases are shared with TRBD1. Sequencing ends 3 residues short of the CDR3 end; the germline J gene provides the rest. From germline, CDR1 is SNHLY and CDR2 FYNNEI. The CDR3 runs 15 residues.

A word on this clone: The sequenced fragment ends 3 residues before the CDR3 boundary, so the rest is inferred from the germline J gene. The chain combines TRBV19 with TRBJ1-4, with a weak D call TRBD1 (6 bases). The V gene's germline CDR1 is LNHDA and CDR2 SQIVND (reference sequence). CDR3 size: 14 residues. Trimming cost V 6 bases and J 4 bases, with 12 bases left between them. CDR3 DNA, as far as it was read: TGTGCCAGTAGGGAGACAGGACTTAATGAAAAA. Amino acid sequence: CASRETGLNEK. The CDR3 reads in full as CASRETGLNEKLFF.

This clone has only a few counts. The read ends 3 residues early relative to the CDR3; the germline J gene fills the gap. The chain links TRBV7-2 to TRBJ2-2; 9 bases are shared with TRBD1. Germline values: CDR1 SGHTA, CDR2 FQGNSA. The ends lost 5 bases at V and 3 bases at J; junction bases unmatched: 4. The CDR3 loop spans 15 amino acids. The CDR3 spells CASSLGQGHTGELFF. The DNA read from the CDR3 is TGTGCCAGCAGCCTAGGACAGGGGCACACCGGGGAG.

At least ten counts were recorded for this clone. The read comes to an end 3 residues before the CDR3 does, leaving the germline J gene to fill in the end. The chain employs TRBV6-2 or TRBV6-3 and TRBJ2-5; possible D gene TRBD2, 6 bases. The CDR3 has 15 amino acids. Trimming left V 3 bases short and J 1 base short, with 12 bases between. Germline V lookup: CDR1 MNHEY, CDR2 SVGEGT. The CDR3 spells CASSYLSGPQETQYF. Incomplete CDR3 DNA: TGTGCCAGCAGTTATCTGAGCGGGCCCCAAGAGACC.

CDR3 sequence reads: CSVEGQGASDTQYF. CDR3 DNA, as far as it was read: TGCAGCGTTGAGGGCCAGGGGGCTTCAGATACG. This chain uses TRBV29-1 with TRBJ2-3, with 8 bases that match TRBD1. Sequencing ends 3 residues short of the CDR3 end; the germline J gene provides the rest. The germline V gene has CDR1 SQVTM and CDR2 ANQGSEA. Germline trimming cut 3 bases from V and 4 bases from J; bases unmatched to any gene: 6. The CDR3 totals 14 residues.

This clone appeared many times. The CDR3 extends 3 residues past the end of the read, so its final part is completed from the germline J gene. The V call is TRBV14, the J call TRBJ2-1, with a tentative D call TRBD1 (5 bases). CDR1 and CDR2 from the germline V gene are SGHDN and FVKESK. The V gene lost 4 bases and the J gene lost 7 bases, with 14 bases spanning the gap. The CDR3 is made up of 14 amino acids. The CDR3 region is CASSPLSRTNEQFF. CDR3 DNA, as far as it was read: TGTGCCAGCAGCCCCCTATCCCGGACAAATGAG.

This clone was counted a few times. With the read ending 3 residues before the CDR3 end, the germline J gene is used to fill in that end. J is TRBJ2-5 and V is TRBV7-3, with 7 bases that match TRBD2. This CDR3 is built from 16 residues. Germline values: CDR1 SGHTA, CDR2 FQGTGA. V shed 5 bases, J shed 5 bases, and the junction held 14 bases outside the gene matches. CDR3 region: CASSPGGSGLGETQYF. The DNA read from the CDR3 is TGTGCCAGCAGCCCCGGGGGGAGCGGGTTAGGGGAGACC.

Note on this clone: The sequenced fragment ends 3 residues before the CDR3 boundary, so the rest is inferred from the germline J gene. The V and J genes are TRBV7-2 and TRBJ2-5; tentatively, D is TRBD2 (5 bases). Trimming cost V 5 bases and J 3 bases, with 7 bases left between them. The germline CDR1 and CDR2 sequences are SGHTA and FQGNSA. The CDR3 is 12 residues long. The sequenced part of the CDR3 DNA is TGTGCCAGCAGCCCGAGGGAAGAGACC. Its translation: CASSPREET. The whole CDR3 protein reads CASSPREETQYF.